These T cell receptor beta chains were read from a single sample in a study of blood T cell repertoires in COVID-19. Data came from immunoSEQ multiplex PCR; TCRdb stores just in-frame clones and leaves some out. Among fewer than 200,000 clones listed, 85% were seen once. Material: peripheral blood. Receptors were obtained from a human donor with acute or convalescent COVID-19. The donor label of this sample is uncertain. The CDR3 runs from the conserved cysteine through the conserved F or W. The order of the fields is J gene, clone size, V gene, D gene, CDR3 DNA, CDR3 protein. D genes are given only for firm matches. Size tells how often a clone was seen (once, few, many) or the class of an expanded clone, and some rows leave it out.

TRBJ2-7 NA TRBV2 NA TGTGCCAGCATCAGGGGTTCCCCCTACGAGCAGTACTTC CASIRGSPYEQYF
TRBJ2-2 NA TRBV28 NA TGTGCCAGCAGCCCTACGACAGGGAGGAGGGAGCTGTTTTTT CASSPTTGRRELFF
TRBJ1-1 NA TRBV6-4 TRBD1 TGTGCCAGCAAGTTACCGGACAGGGTAAGAAAGAACACTGAAGCTTTCTTT CASKLPDRVRKNTEAFF
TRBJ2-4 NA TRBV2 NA TGTGCCAGCAGTGAATCCCAGGCTCACCCCAAAAACATTCAGTACTTC CASSESQAHPKNIQYF
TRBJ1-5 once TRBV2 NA TGTGCCAGCACCCGCACAGGGAACAATCAGCCCCAGCATTTT CASTRTGNNQPQHF
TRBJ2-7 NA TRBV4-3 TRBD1 TGCGCCAGCAGCCAAGATTACAGGGGCGACTCCTACGAGCAGTACTTC CASSQDYRGDSYEQYF
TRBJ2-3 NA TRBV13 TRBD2 TGTGCCAGCACCAGACCCCCCTTTAGCGGGGCGGGGGATACGCAGTATTTT CASTRPPFSGAGDTQYF
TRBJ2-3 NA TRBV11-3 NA TGTGCCAGCAGCCTATACACAGATACGCAGTATTTT CASSLYTDTQYF
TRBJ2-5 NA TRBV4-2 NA TGTGCCAGCAGCCAACCAGGGGCAGGGGAGACCCAGTACTTC CASSQPGAGETQYF
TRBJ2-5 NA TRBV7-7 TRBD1 TGTGCCAGCAGCGCAGGACAGGGGGTTGGGACCCAGTACTTC CASSAGQGVGTQYF
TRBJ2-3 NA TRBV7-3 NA TGTGCCAGCAGCCCCGGTGGCACAGATACGCAGTATTTT CASSPGGTDTQYF
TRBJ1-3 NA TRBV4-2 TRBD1 TGTGCCAGCAGCCAAGATCCCGGGACAGGGGGAAACACCATATATTTT CASSQDPGTGGNTIYF
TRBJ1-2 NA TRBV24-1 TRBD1 TGTGCCACCAGTGATTTTACAGGGGCCAAGGGCTACACCTTC CATSDFTGAKGYTF
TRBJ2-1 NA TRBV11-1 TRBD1 TGTGCCAGCAACCAGGACAGGGAGAGGGATGAGCAGTTCTTC CASNQDRERDEQFF
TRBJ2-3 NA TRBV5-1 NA TGCGCCAGCAGCTTGGGGTCGGCGGGGTCCACAGATACGCAGTATTTT CASSLGSAGSTDTQYF
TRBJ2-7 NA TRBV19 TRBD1 TGTGCCAGTAGTAGAGTCGACAGGGCCCACGAGCAGTACTTC CASSRVDRAHEQYF
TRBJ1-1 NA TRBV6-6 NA TGTGCCAGCAGATTGATAGAGAACACTGAAGCTTTCTTT CASRLIENTEAFF
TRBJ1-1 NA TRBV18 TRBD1 TGTGCCAGCTCACCACCGGTGGGACAGGGGGCTGAAGCTTTCTTT CASSPPVGQGAEAFF
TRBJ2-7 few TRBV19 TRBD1 TGTGCCAGTAGCCGTGGACAGGGGGCGAGCTACGAGCAGTACTTC CASSRGQGASYEQYF
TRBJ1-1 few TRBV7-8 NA TGTGCCAGCAGCTCCTATCGCGAAGCTTTCTTT CASSSYREAFF
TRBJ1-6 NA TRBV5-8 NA TGTGCCAGCAGCTTAGGAGGGAATTCACCCCTCCACTTT CASSLGGNSPLHF
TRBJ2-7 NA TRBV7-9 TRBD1 TGTGCCAGCAGCGCTGCAGGGGGCCCCAACGAGCAGTACTTC CASSAAGGPNEQYF
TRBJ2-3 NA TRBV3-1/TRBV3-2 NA TGTGCCAGCAGCCTCCGGACTGCTAGCACAGATACGCAGTATTTT CASSLRTASTDTQYF
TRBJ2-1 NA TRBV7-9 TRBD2 TGTGCCAGCAGTCGGACTAGCGGGGGGCCAAATGAGCAGTTCTTC CASSRTSGGPNEQFF
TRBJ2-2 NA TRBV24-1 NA TGTGCCACCAGTGGACAGACGAACACCGGGGAGCTGTTTTTT CATSGQTNTGELFF
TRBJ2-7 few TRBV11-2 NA TGTGCCAGCAGCTTAGATCTCGACAGGAGGGAGCAGTACTTC CASSLDLDRREQYF
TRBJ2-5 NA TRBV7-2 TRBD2 TGTGCCAGCAGCTTAGTGTTAGCGGGGGGAATGGAGACCCAGTACTTC CASSLVLAGGMETQYF
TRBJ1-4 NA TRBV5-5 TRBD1 TGTGCCAGCAGCTACCGGGACAGGATGAATGAAAAACTGTTTTTT CASSYRDRMNEKLFF
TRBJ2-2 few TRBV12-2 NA TGTGCAAGTCGCTTCGGTGAAGCCTATTCCGGGGAGCTGTTTTTT CASRFGEAYSGELFF
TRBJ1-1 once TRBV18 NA TGTGCCAGCTCAAGGGACTTTGAGGGCACTGAAGCTTTCTTT CASSRDFEGTEAFF